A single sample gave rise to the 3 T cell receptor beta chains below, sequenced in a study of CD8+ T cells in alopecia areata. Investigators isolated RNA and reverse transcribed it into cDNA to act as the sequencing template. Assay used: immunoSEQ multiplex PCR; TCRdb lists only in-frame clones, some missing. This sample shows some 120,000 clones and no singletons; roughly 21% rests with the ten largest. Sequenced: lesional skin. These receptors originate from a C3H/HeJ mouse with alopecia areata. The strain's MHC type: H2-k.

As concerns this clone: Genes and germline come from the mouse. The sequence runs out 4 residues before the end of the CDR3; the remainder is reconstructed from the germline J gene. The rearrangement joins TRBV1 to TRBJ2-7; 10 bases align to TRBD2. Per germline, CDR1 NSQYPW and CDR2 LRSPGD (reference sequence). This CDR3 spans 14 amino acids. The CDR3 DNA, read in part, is TGCACCTGCAGTGCCCTCTGGGGGGGCGAT. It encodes CTCSALWGGD. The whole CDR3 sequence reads CTCSALWGGDEQYF. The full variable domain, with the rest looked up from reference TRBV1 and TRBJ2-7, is VTLLEQNPRWRLVPRGQAVNLRCILKNSQYPWMSWYQQDLQKQLQWLFTLRSPGDKEVKSLPGADYLATRVTDTELRLQVANMSQGRTLYCTCSALWGGDEQYFGPGTRLTVL.

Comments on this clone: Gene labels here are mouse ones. The part of the CDR3 DNA that was read is TGTGCCAGTCTGGGGTCTAGTCAAAAC. Translating gives CASLGSSQN. The full-length CDR3 reads as CASLGSSQNTLYF. This chain joins TRBV13-3 and TRBJ2-4, with D perhaps matching TRBD2 (6 bases). The sequence runs out 4 residues before the end of the CDR3; the remainder is reconstructed from the germline J gene. The CDR3 totals 13 residues. The ends were cut back, 8 bases at V and 0 bases at J, with 10 bases in the middle. The germline CDR1 and CDR2 sequences are NNHDY and SYVADS. Using reference TRBV13-3 and TRBJ2-4 for the parts outside the CDR3, the full variable domain is EAAVTQSPRSKVAVTGGKVTLSCHQTNNHDYMYWYRQDTGHGLRLIHYSYVADSTEKGDIPDGYKASRPSQENFSLILELASLSQTAVYFCASLGSSQNTLYFGAGTRLSVL.

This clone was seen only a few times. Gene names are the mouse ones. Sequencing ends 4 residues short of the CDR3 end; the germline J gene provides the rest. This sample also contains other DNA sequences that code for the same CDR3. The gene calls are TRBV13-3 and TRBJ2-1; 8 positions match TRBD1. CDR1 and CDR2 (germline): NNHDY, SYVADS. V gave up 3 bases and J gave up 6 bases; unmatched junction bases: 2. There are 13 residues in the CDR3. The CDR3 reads CASSAGQGAEQFF. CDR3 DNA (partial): TGTGCCAGCAGTGCTGGACAGGGTGCT.